These 18 T cell receptor beta chains share one sample of origin, sequenced in a study of shared clonotypes between healthy human individuals. Profiling relied on immunoSEQ multiplex PCR, and the TCRdb table lists in-frame clones only, not all of them. The sample includes over 400,000 clones, around 73% seen only once; the top ten take around 11%. Sample: PBMCs. Receptors originate from a middle-aged woman in good health. Some clones in this sample may be carry-over from other donors' samples.

The V call is TRBV7-9, the J call TRBJ2-7; 11 positions match TRBD2. Germline assignment: CDR1 SEHNR and CDR2 FQNEAQ (reference sequence). V shed 5 bases, J shed 4 bases, and the junction held 7 bases outside the gene matches. This CDR3 has 15 residues. This chain's CDR3 is CASSRPGTSGYEQYF. CDR3 bases: TGTGCCAGCAGCCGCCCCGGGACTAGCGGATACGAGCAGTACTTC.

CDR3 DNA: TGTGCCAGCAGCTTACCGAGGCCAGATACGCAGTATTTT. Amino acid sequence: CASSLPRPDTQYF. The chain uses TRBV7-8 and TRBJ2-3; D ambiguous. The V gene lost 2 bases and the J gene lost 4 bases, with 7 bases spanning the gap. In germline, CDR1 is SGHVS, CDR2 FQNEAQ. CDR3 length: 13 residues.

The chain has TRBV7-6 and TRBJ2-5; 12 bases map to TRBD2. V lost 3 bases to trimming and J lost 4 bases; unmatched junction nucleotides: 6. Per germline, CDR1 SGHVS and CDR2 FNYEAQ. The CDR3 spans 16 residues. The CDR3 DNA is TGTGCCAGCAGCTTGGCTAGCGGGAGGGCCTTAGAGACCCAGTACTTC. Encoded protein: CASSLASGRALETQYF.

This clone was found a few times. The rearrangement joins TRBV29-1 to TRBJ1-1; 7 nucleotides match TRBD1. CDR1 is SQVTM and CDR2 is ANQGSEA in the germline V gene. V lost 4 bases, J lost 4 bases, and 3 bases stayed unmatched. The CDR3 contains 12 residues. The CDR3 is CSVADRATEAFF. In DNA, the CDR3 is TGCAGCGTTGCTGACAGGGCCACTGAAGCTTTCTTT.

Turning to this clone: Other nucleotide sequences from this sample produce the same CDR3. V and J are TRBV6-6 and TRBJ1-5; D gene ambiguous. The length of the CDR3 is 13 residues. Trimming cost V 6 bases and J 4 bases, with 10 bases left between them. Germline assignment: CDR1 MNHNY and CDR2 SVGAGI (reference sequence). CDR3 bases: TGTGCCAGCAGCTCAACCGAGAATCAGCCCCAGCATTTT. Translated: CASSSTENQPQHF.

To note about this clone: Other DNA variants within this sample encode the same CDR3. The V gene is TRBV28, the J gene TRBJ2-1; 8 bases are shared with TRBD1. Germline V lookup: CDR1 MDHEN, CDR2 SYDVKM. The J segment lost 4 bases and the V segment lost 6 bases, leaving 5 bases of the junction unmatched. The CDR3 has 14 residues. CDR3 region: CASRRTGGYNEQFF. For the CDR3, the DNA is TGTGCCAGCAGGAGAACAGGGGGATACAATGAGCAGTTCTTC.

This sequence joins TRBV5-1 and TRBJ2-1; D is possibly TRBD1 (6 bases). V lost 4 bases and J 5 bases, leaving 16 bases between the germline ends. There are 15 residues in the CDR3. Germline V gene data show CDR1 as SGHRS and CDR2 as YFSETQ. The CDR3 loop reads CASSQLPGQDNEQFF. The CDR3 DNA reads TGCGCCAGCAGCCAACTACCGGGACAAGACAATGAGCAGTTCTTC.

CDR3 sequence reads: CASSEVTRKGGYTF. The CDR3 nucleotides are TGCGCCAGCAGTGAGGTTACACGGAAGGGTGGCTACACCTTC. V and J are TRBV10-2 and TRBJ1-2; D unclear. In germline, CDR1 is WSHSY, CDR2 SAAADI. This CDR3 comprises 14 residues. Trimming shortened V by 2 bases and J by 7 bases, and 14 bases separated the two germline ends.

This chain connects TRBV7-2 to TRBJ2-2, with TRBD1 as a possible D gene (7 bases). The length of the CDR3 is 16 residues. The V and J ends lost 5 bases and 1 base respectively, with 14 bases between them. Germline CDR1 SGHTA, CDR2 FQGNSA. The CDR3, as DNA: TGTGCCAGCAGCCCTTGGAGGGACAGGAACACCGGGGAGCTGTTTTTT. Its protein is CASSPWRDRNTGELFF.

This clone was recorded only once. The V and J genes are TRBV5-6 and TRBJ2-1, with D hard to call. V lost 2 bases, J lost 6 bases, and 12 bases lay in between. The CDR3 has 14 amino acids. CDR1 is SGHDT, CDR2 YYEEEE, per germline. For the CDR3, the DNA is TGTGCCAGCAGCTTTTTAGTTGCGGTCAATGAGCAGTTCTTC. Translating it yields CASSFLVAVNEQFF.

This clone has at least ten counts. This chain connects TRBV5-1 to TRBJ1-1; TRBD1 aligns across 8 bases. With 5 bases clipped from V and 7 bases from J, the junction kept 13 bases outside the gene matches. Germline lookup yields CDR1 SGHRS and CDR2 YFSETQ. The CDR3 has 15 residues. CDR3 nucleotide sequence: TGCGCCAGCAGTGACCCCAGCAGGGGGCGCGGTGAAGCTTTCTTT. It specifies CASSDPSRGRGEAFF.

In DNA form, the CDR3 reads TGTGCCAGCAGCTTTTCCGGGACAGCGCCAGGGGAGCTGTTTTTT. It specifies CASSFSGTAPGELFF. J is TRBJ2-2 and V is TRBV7-3, with 7 bases aligning to TRBD1. V gave up 3 bases and J gave up 8 bases; unmatched junction bases: 9. This CDR3 region has 15 residues. In germline, CDR1 is SGHTA, CDR2 FQGTGA.

The genes are TRBV5-4 and TRBJ2-7; 14 bases are a match to TRBD2. V shed 4 bases, J shed 4 bases, and the junction held 4 bases outside the gene matches. The length of the CDR3 is 15 residues. From germline, CDR1 is SGHNT and CDR2 YYREEE (reference sequence). The DNA for the CDR3 is TGTGCCAGCAGCCAGGGACTAGCGGGAGATTACGAGCAGTACTTC. It codes for CASSQGLAGDYEQYF.

The CDR3 DNA reads as TGTGCCAGCGGCCACAGGGGTACAGATACGCAGTATTTT. Protein product: CASGHRGTDTQYF. The chain is built from TRBV5-6 and TRBJ2-3, with TRBD1 identical over 7 bases. There are 13 residues in the CDR3. V shed 7 bases, J shed 3 bases, and the junction held 5 bases outside the gene matches. CDR1 and CDR2 (germline): SGHDT, YYEEEE.

This clone was observed at least ten times. The rearrangement joins TRBV5-1 to TRBJ2-3, with unresolved D. Germline CDR1 and CDR2: SGHRS and YFSETQ. V lost 0 bases and J 6 bases, leaving 17 bases between the germline ends. The CDR3 consists of 16 residues. Here the CDR3 DNA reads TGCGCCAGCAGCTTGGAGGGTCGGGCGAACCTCGATACGCAGTATTTT. It translates to CASSLEGRANLDTQYF.

This clone has a handful of counts. One junction end disagrees with the germline gene, perhaps due to a read error. The J gene is TRBJ1-5, the V gene TRBV18, with D unclear. The CDR3 covers 14 residues. The germline V gene encodes CDR1 KGHSH and CDR2 LQKENI. This CDR3 reads CVSSPQPQCQPQHF. CDR3 DNA sequence: TGTGTCAGCTCACCCCAACCCCAGTGTCAGCCCCAGCATTTT.

The chain links TRBV2 to TRBJ2-4; D unresolved. The ends were cut back, 7 bases at V and 7 bases at J, with 17 bases in the middle. CDR1 is SNHLY, CDR2 FYNNEI, per germline. CDR3 length: 14 residues. DNA for the CDR3: TGTGCCAGCATGCTAGAAGTTAACGTGAACATTCAGTACTTC. Protein product: CASMLEVNVNIQYF.

This chain connects TRBV5-4 to TRBJ1-6, with 7 bases lining up with TRBD1. The J segment lost 9 bases and the V segment lost 4 bases, leaving 7 bases of the junction unmatched. CDR1 and CDR2 from the germline V gene are SGHNT and YYREEE (reference sequence). The CDR3 contains 14 residues. CDR3 in amino acids: CASSTQGDGSPLHF. CDR3 nucleotide sequence: TGTGCCAGCAGCACGCAGGGGGACGGTTCACCCCTCCACTTT.